Presented here are 25 T cell receptor beta chains from one specimen sequenced in a study of blood T cell repertoires in COVID-19. Profiling relied on immunoSEQ multiplex PCR, and the TCRdb table lists in-frame clones only, not all of them. The table shows 60,000 to 70,000 clones, with about 91% occurring only once. The sample taken for sequencing was peripheral blood. The receptors here all came from a human donor with active COVID-19. The donor label of this sample is uncertain.

The chain is built from TRBV7-3 and TRBJ2-1; 10 nucleotides line up with TRBD2. V was pared by 5 bases and J by 14 bases, with 9 bases of the junction left unmatched. Germline lookup yields CDR1 SGHTA and CDR2 FQGTGA. This CDR3 contains 13 residues. CDR3: CASSPVTSGWKFF. The CDR3 DNA is TGTGCCAGCAGCCCCGTGACTAGCGGGTGGAAGTTCTTC.

This rearrangement joins TRBV5-1 to TRBJ2-1; 10 bases are a match to TRBD2. The junction had 2 bases not matched to a gene; V was cut back by 2 bases and J by 0 bases. From germline, CDR1 is SGHRS and CDR2 YFSETQ. This CDR3 has 16 residues. CDR3 region: CASSFASGSSYNEQFF. Written as DNA, the CDR3 is TGCGCCAGCAGCTTTGCTAGCGGGAGCTCCTACAATGAGCAGTTCTTC.

This clone showed up just once. The CDR3 DNA reads TGTGCCACCAGCGCCAGAGGGAACTATGGCTACACCTTC. It translates to CATSARGNYGYTF. The chain links TRBV15 to TRBJ1-2, with D hard to call. Germline loops: CDR1 LNHNV, CDR2 YYDKDF (reference sequence). This CDR3 has 13 residues. Trimming stripped 5 bases from V and 2 bases from J, with 9 bases between.

This chain uses TRBV5-6 with TRBJ2-6; perhaps TRBD2 as D (5 bases). Germline lookup yields CDR1 SGHDT and CDR2 YYEEEE. V lost 0 bases and J 3 bases, leaving 10 bases between the germline ends. The CDR3 spans 16 residues. CDR3: CASSLVPGSGANVLTF. DNA of the CDR3: TGTGCCAGCAGCTTGGTGCCGGGGAGTGGGGCCAACGTCCTGACTTTC.

The chain uses TRBV7-9 and TRBJ1-1; D is ambiguous. V was pared by 2 bases and J by 5 bases, with 12 bases between. This CDR3 has 14 residues. CDR1 SEHNR and CDR2 FQNEAQ come from the germline V gene (reference sequence). The CDR3 region is CASSLNGVSTEAFF. For the CDR3, the DNA is TGTGCCAGCAGCTTAAACGGGGTTAGTACTGAAGCTTTCTTT.

The sample holds many counts of this clone. The V gene is TRBV19, the J gene TRBJ2-3; the match to TRBD1 covers 8 bases. The CDR3 sequence is 14 residues long. CDR1 is LNHDA, CDR2 SQIVND, per germline (reference sequence). J lost 5 bases, V lost 4 bases, and 5 bases had no gene match. The CDR3 coding sequence is TGTGCCAGTAGTACCGGACAGGGACAAGATACGCAGTATTTT. As protein: CASSTGQGQDTQYF.

This rearrangement joins TRBV27 to TRBJ2-7; tentatively, D is TRBD2 (5 bases). CDR3 length equals 14 residues. Germline CDR1 is MNHEY and CDR2 is SMNVEV (reference sequence). Trimming cost V 2 bases and J 4 bases, with 12 bases left between them. The CDR3 DNA is TGTGCCAGCAGTTTAATTTCGGGAACTTACGAGCAGTACTTC. It is translated as CASSLISGTYEQYF.

This sequence joins TRBV19 and TRBJ2-2, with 10 bases identical to TRBD1. The CDR3 spans 13 residues. Looked up from germline, CDR1 is LNHDA and CDR2 is SQIVND (reference sequence). Germline trimming cut 7 bases from V and 5 bases from J; bases unmatched to any gene: 1. The CDR3 here is CASKGQGTGELFF. CDR3 sequence (DNA): TGTGCCAGTAAGGGACAGGGGACCGGGGAGCTGTTTTTT.

The rearrangement uses TRBV12-5 and TRBJ2-3; 12 positions agree with TRBD2. This CDR3 has 16 residues. V shed 5 bases, J shed 2 bases, and the junction held 5 bases outside the gene matches. Germline V lookup: CDR1 LGHNT, CDR2 FRNRAP. CDR3 protein: CASGPGLAGHTDTQYF. The DNA of the CDR3 is TGTGCTAGTGGTCCCGGACTAGCGGGACACACAGATACGCAGTATTTT.

This rearrangement joins TRBV3-1 (or the pseudogene TRBV3-2) to TRBJ2-7; 7 bases line up with TRBD2. CDR1 and CDR2 from the germline V gene are LGHDT and YNNKEL (reference sequence). The CDR3 consists of 17 residues. V was clipped by 2 bases and J by 0 bases; unmatched bases: 10. The CDR3 bases are TGTGCCAGCAGCCAACGGGGAGTGCGGGGGAGCTCCTACGAGCAGTACTTC. This sequence encodes CASSQRGVRGSSYEQYF.

The chain has TRBV18 and TRBJ2-1; 11 bases are shared with TRBD2. The CDR3 has 15 amino acids. After removal of 3 bases from V and 4 bases from J, the junction contained 2 bases not matched to a gene. From germline, CDR1 is KGHSH and CDR2 LQKENI. This chain's CDR3 is CASSPRLAGYNEQFF. The CDR3 region has the DNA TGTGCCAGCTCACCGCGACTAGCGGGGTACAATGAGCAGTTCTTC.

The gene calls are TRBV19 and TRBJ1-6, with D unclear. The germline gives CDR1 LNHDA, CDR2 SQIVND (reference sequence). The V end lost 5 bases, the J end lost 5 bases, and 13 bases lay between the germline ends. The CDR3 contains 15 residues. The CDR3 nucleotides read TGTGCCAGTAGTCCGTCTACAGTAAATAATTCACCCCTCCACTTT. It yields the protein CASSPSTVNNSPLHF.

This chain uses TRBV10-3 with TRBJ2-2; D is ambiguous. The CDR3 sequence is 12 residues long. Trimming took off 8 bases at V and 0 bases at J, with 4 bases between the two ends. Germline lookup yields CDR1 ENHRY and CDR2 SYGVKD. The CDR3 loop is CAIAANTGELFF. As DNA, the CDR3 is TGTGCCATCGCAGCGAACACCGGGGAGCTGTTTTTT.

About this clone itself: The same CDR3 arises from other DNA sequences in this sample as well. The J gene is TRBJ1-1, the V gene TRBV25-1, with D unresolved. The CDR3 consists of 13 residues. V lost 6 bases to trimming and J lost 6 bases, with 14 bases between them. Per germline, CDR1 MGHDK and CDR2 SYGVNS. The CDR3 sequence is CASSENRASEAFF. CDR3 in DNA: TGTGCCAGCAGCGAAAACCGAGCCTCTGAAGCTTTCTTT.

This chain joins TRBV6-2 or TRBV6-3 and TRBJ1-4; the D gene is possibly TRBD1 (5 bases). The CDR3 extends over 15 amino acids. V shed 5 bases and J shed 0 bases, with 10 bases lying between them. Germline assignment: CDR1 MNHEY and CDR2 SVGEGT. The DNA of the CDR3 is TGTGCCAGCAGTAATGGGGGGGCAACTAATGAAAAACTGTTTTTT. Translated: CASSNGGATNEKLFF.

The chain recombines TRBV19 with TRBJ2-1; 9 bases fit TRBD1. J gave up 2 bases and V 3 bases, and 5 bases lay outside the gene matches. The CDR3 sequence is 16 residues long. The germline V gene has CDR1 LNHDA and CDR2 SQIVND (reference sequence). CDR3 sequence: CASSIPGTGPYNEQFF. CDR3 nucleotides: TGTGCCAGTAGTATCCCCGGGACAGGGCCCTACAATGAGCAGTTCTTC.

This sequence joins TRBV19 and TRBJ1-1, with D unresolved. Germline values: CDR1 LNHDA, CDR2 SQIVND (reference sequence). The CDR3 has 15 amino acids. Trimming removed 7 bases at V and 1 base at J, with 16 bases between. DNA for the CDR3: TGTGCCAGTACGATCGGGGTCGAGGGGAACACTGAAGCTTTCTTT. It is translated as CASTIGVEGNTEAFF.

This clone was found a few times. This chain links TRBV29-1 with TRBJ2-7; 9 nucleotides match TRBD1. J was trimmed by 4 bases and V by 4 bases; bases with no gene match: 5. In germline, CDR1 is SQVTM, CDR2 ANQGSEA. This CDR3 region has 13 residues. The CDR3 region has the DNA TGCAGCGTTGTGGGACAGGGAAATTACGAGCAGTACTTC. Its translation: CSVVGQGNYEQYF.

V usage is TRBV18 and J usage is TRBJ2-7, with a possible D match to TRBD2 (7 bases). With 3 bases removed from V and 2 bases from J, the gap between germline ends came to 11 bases. This CDR3 spans 14 amino acids. Germline V CDR1 and CDR2: KGHSH, LQKENI. CDR3 sequence: CASSPPGGTYEQYF. The CDR3 DNA reads as TGTGCCAGCTCACCCCCGGGGGGCACCTACGAGCAGTACTTC. Full variable domain (rest looked up from reference TRBV18 and TRBJ2-7): NAGVMQNPRHLVRRRGQEARLRCSPMKGHSHVYWYRQLPEEGLKFMVYLQKENIIDESGMPKERFSAEFPKEGPSILRIQQVVRGDSAAYFCASSPPGGTYEQYFGPGTRLTVT.

This clone was observed a single time. V gene TRBV19 combines with J gene TRBJ2-7; the match to TRBD1 covers 9 bases. Germline CDR1 LNHDA, CDR2 SQIVND (reference sequence). The CDR3 totals 13 residues. Germline trimming cut 7 bases from V and 5 bases from J; bases unmatched to any gene: 6. CDR3 residues: CASMRTGAHEQYF. In DNA, the CDR3 is TGTGCCAGTATGCGGACAGGGGCCCACGAGCAGTACTTC.

This clone was seen a few times. This sequence joins TRBV2 and TRBJ2-2; 9 bases agree with TRBD2. The V gene end was trimmed by 1 base and the J gene end by 4 bases; junction bases not matched to a gene: 1. The germline gives CDR1 SNHLY, CDR2 FYNNEI. The length of the CDR3 is 15 residues. The CDR3 is CASSEGTSATGELFF. CDR3 DNA: TGTGCCAGCAGTGAAGGGACTAGCGCCACCGGGGAGCTGTTTTTT.

The chain links TRBV10-3 to TRBJ1-1; the D gene is possibly TRBD1 (5 bases). Germline values: CDR1 ENHRY, CDR2 SYGVKD. The CDR3 has 13 residues. The V gene lost 7 bases and the J gene lost 1 base, with 10 bases spanning the gap. The CDR3 loop is CAIMAGPNTEAFF. The CDR3 DNA follows: TGTGCCATCATGGCAGGGCCGAACACTGAAGCTTTCTTT.

The chain couples TRBV3-1 (or the pseudogene TRBV3-2) to TRBJ1-1, with D unresolved. The length of the CDR3 is 15 residues. CDR1 is LGHDT and CDR2 is YNNKEL in the germline V gene (reference sequence). The ends were cut back, 4 bases at V and 0 bases at J, with 12 bases in the middle. The CDR3 loop reads CASSRGFTVNTEAFF. CDR3 nucleotide sequence: TGTGCCAGCAGCCGAGGGTTTACAGTGAACACTGAAGCTTTCTTT.

This rearrangement joins TRBV6-5 to TRBJ2-7; TRBD2 might be the D (6 bases). Germline V gene data show CDR1 as MNHEY and CDR2 as SVGAGI. Trimming removed 8 bases from V and 0 bases from J, with 14 bases in between. This CDR3 spans 14 amino acids. The CDR3 DNA follows: TGTGCCAGCCGCCGGGACTTCGACTCCTACGAGCAGTACTTC. It specifies CASRRDFDSYEQYF.

The genes are TRBV6-6 and TRBJ1-4, with unresolved D. CDR3 size: 15 residues. V was cut by 6 bases and J by 7 bases, with 18 bases left in between. Germline V lookup: CDR1 MNHNY, CDR2 SVGAGI (reference sequence). The CDR3 loop is CASSQPTIGREKLFF. CDR3 bases: TGTGCCAGCAGCCAACCAACTATCGGCCGTGAAAAACTGTTTTTT.